A selection of T cell receptor beta chains follows, all from one sample in a study of blood T cell repertoires in COVID-19. Clones were sequenced by immunoSEQ multiplex PCR, and TCRdb holds only the in-frame ones, with some missing. The profile covers 200,000 or so clones, with approximately 80% appearing a single time and approximately 12% taken by the ten largest. The specimen was peripheral blood. Receptors were obtained from a woman older than 75 with COVID-19, enrolled during active disease. The CDR3 runs from the conserved cysteine through the conserved F or W. D genes are given only for firm matches. The size field is filled for only some rows; it gives once, few, many or a size class.

TRBJ2-7 | TRBV21-1 | - | few | CASSKGLGQDYEQYF | TGTGCCAGCAGCAAAGGGCTTGGACAGGACTACGAGCAGTACTTC
TRBJ2-7 | TRBV7-2 | TRBD1 | few | CASSPRQGPYEQYF | TGTGCCAGCAGCCCTCGACAGGGCCCCTACGAGCAGTACTTC
TRBJ1-3 | TRBV6-5 | TRBD1 | - | CASRPGQGGRNTIYF | TGTGCCAGCAGGCCCGGACAGGGAGGAAGAAACACCATATATTTT
TRBJ1-4 | TRBV19 | TRBD1 | few | CASSLRTGVTNEKLFF | TGTGCCAGTAGTCTCCGGACAGGGGTCACTAATGAAAAACTGTTTTTT
TRBJ1-2 | TRBV30 | TRBD1 | once | CACLQGAFNYGYTF | TGTGCCTGTCTACAGGGGGCGTTTAACTATGGCTACACCTTC
TRBJ2-1 | TRBV9 | - | - | CASSVTWGSREQFF | TGTGCCAGCAGCGTCACATGGGGCTCGAGGGAGCAGTTCTTC
TRBJ2-5 | TRBV7-9 | TRBD2 | - | CASSLRTSRQETQYF | TGTGCCAGCAGCTTGCGGACTAGCAGACAAGAGACCCAGTACTTC
TRBJ1-6 | TRBV11-2 | TRBD1 | - | CASSLGGRGDNSPLHF | TGTGCCAGCAGCTTAGGGGGCAGGGGGGATAATTCACCCCTCCACTTT
TRBJ2-7 | TRBV27 | - | - | CASSPRGGPYEQYF | TGTGCCAGCAGTCCTCGGGGAGGCCCCTACGAGCAGTACTTC
TRBJ2-7 | TRBV28 | TRBD2 | few | CASSLRFAGGLGVGYEQYF | TGTGCCAGCAGTTTACGCTTCGCTGGAGGACTAGGGGTGGGGTACGAGCAGTACTTC
TRBJ1-2 | TRBV4-1 | - | once | CASSQDGQSLGYGYTF | TGCGCCAGCAGCCAAGATGGGCAGTCATTGGGCTATGGCTACACCTTC
TRBJ1-1 | TRBV3-1/TRBV3-2 | - | few | CASSQDLIFRGTEAFF | TGTGCCAGCAGCCAAGATCTTATTTTCAGGGGCACTGAAGCTTTCTTT
TRBJ2-3 | TRBV7-8 | TRBD2 | once | CASSLARSGRDTQYF | TGTGCCAGCAGCTTAGCAAGGAGCGGGAGAGATACGCAGTATTTT
TRBJ2-2 | TRBV20-1 | TRBD2 | - | CSASPGLAANTGELFF | TGCAGTGCTAGTCCCGGACTAGCGGCGAACACCGGGGAGCTGTTTTTT
TRBJ2-7 | TRBV28 | - | - | CASSFGAKGEQYF | TGTGCCAGCAGTTTTGGAGCAAAAGGTGAGCAGTACTTC
TRBJ1-2 | TRBV18 | - | - | CASSPGQVGYGYTF | TGTGCCAGCTCACCAGGGCAGGTGGGCTATGGCTACACCTTC
TRBJ1-1 | TRBV7-9 | - | - | CASSFGPDGGEAFF | TGTGCCAGCAGCTTTGGGCCGGACGGGGGAGAAGCTTTCTTT
TRBJ2-5 | TRBV10-3 | - | - | CAISEGQQKETQYF | TGTGCCATCAGTGAGGGACAGCAGAAAGAGACCCAGTACTTC
TRBJ2-5 | TRBV7-6 | TRBD2 | - | CASSWTGTSGFETQYF | TGTGCCAGCAGCTGGACCGGGACTAGCGGGTTTGAGACCCAGTACTTC
TRBJ2-5 | TRBV5-8 | TRBD2 | - | CATMGLYQETQYF | TGTGCGACAATGGGACTATACCAAGAGACCCAGTACTTC
TRBJ1-1 | TRBV12-3/TRBV12-4 | - | few | CASSLGPNTEAFF | TGTGCCAGCAGTTTGGGGCCGAACACTGAAGCTTTCTTT
TRBJ2-2 | TRBV20-1 | - | - | CSASRRENTGELFF | TGCAGTGCTAGTAGGCGGGAGAACACCGGGGAGCTGTTTTTT
TRBJ2-1 | TRBV20-1 | TRBD2 | - | CSASEPGLPEYLQFF | TGCAGTGCTAGTGAACCGGGACTACCCGAGTATCTACAGTTCTTC
TRBJ1-1 | TRBV19 | - | - | CASSTSAGATEAFF | TGTGCCAGTAGTACCTCGGCAGGGGCCACTGAAGCTTTCTTT
TRBJ2-7 | TRBV2 | TRBD1 | - | CASSGPGQGSYEQYF | TGTGCCAGCAGCGGCCCGGGACAGGGGTCCTACGAGCAGTACTTC
TRBJ1-6 | TRBV18 | - | - | CASSLTGDYNSPLHF | TGTGCCAGCTCCCTAACAGGAGACTATAATTCACCCCTCCACTTT
TRBJ2-7 | TRBV9 | TRBD1 | - | CASSLRTGTTYEQYF | TGTGCCAGCAGCTTAAGGACAGGTACCACCTACGAGCAGTACTTC
TRBJ1-5 | TRBV6-5 | - | - | CASSSTGSNQPQHF | TGTGCCAGCAGCTCCACAGGGAGCAATCAGCCCCAGCATTTT
TRBJ1-5 | TRBV16 | - | - | CASSQGAPQPQHF | TGTGCCAGCAGCCAAGGGGCTCCTCAGCCCCAGCATTTT
TRBJ1-6 | TRBV19 | TRBD1 | - | CASSTLRTGPSPLHF | TGTGCCAGTAGTACCCTCCGGACAGGGCCTTCACCCCTCCACTTT
TRBJ2-3 | TRBV4-1 | TRBD2 | - | CASSRAGRPSTDTQYF | TGCGCCAGCAGCCGAGCGGGACGGCCCTCCACAGATACGCAGTATTTT
TRBJ2-5 | TRBV5-4 | TRBD2 | once | CASSLASGSQETQYF | TGTGCCAGCAGCTTAGCTAGCGGGTCTCAAGAGACCCAGTACTTC
TRBJ2-1 | TRBV5-8 | - | - | CASSVRTPPYRIEQFF | TGTGCCAGCAGCGTGCGGACTCCTCCATACCGGATTGAGCAGTTCTTC
TRBJ2-1 | TRBV5-1 | - | - | CASSLEGLYNEQFF | TGCGCCAGCAGCTTGGAGGGACTCTACAATGAGCAGTTCTTC
TRBJ1-1 | TRBV2 | TRBD1 | - | CASSARQGLPTEAFF | TGTGCCAGCAGTGCCCGACAGGGCCTGCCCACTGAAGCTTTCTTT
TRBJ2-5 | TRBV7-6 | - | - | CASSFLYDLRGGQETQYF | TGTGCCAGCAGCTTCTTATACGACCTCAGAGGGGGCCAAGAGACCCAGTACTTC
TRBJ1-4 | TRBV6-5 | TRBD1 | - | CASSTGQGREKLFF | TGTGCCAGCAGTACGGGACAGGGGCGGGAAAAACTGTTTTTT
TRBJ2-7 | TRBV18 | - | - | CASSPGLVSYEQYF | TGTGCCAGCTCACCGGGACTGGTTTCCTACGAGCAGTACTTC
TRBJ1-6 | TRBV5-1 | - | - | CASSLVFLQGEVVSPLHF | TGCGCCAGCAGCTTGGTTTTCTTACAGGGCGAAGTCGTTTCACCCCTCCACTTT
TRBJ2-2 | TRBV7-3 | TRBD2 | - | CASSLSLAGGLTGELFF | TGTGCCAGCAGCTTAAGCCTAGCGGGGGGATTAACCGGGGAGCTGTTTTTT
TRBJ2-1 | TRBV24-1 | - | - | CATSGRGQQSSYNEQFF | TGTGCCACCAGTGGCCGAGGGCAACAGAGCTCCTACAATGAGCAGTTCTTC
TRBJ2-1 | TRBV5-6 | - | - | CASSLERRVLYNEQFF | TGTGCCAGCAGCTTGGAGAGGCGGGTCCTATACAATGAGCAGTTCTTC
TRBJ2-5 | TRBV18 | - | - | CASSPVNDKQETQYF | TGTGCCAGCTCACCCGTGAACGACAAGCAAGAGACCCAGTACTTC
TRBJ2-7 | TRBV18 | - | - | CASSPEGVGEQYF | TGTGCCAGCTCACCAGAGGGGGTGGGGGAGCAGTACTTC
TRBJ2-7 | TRBV6-6 | TRBD1 | - | CASIGTGLYEQYF | TGTGCCAGCATTGGGACAGGCCTCTACGAGCAGTACTTC
TRBJ2-1 | TRBV4-2 | TRBD2 | - | CASSQSGGYYEQFF | TGTGCCAGCAGCCAAAGCGGGGGCTACTATGAGCAGTTCTTC
TRBJ1-1 | TRBV7-9 | - | - | CASSLAQGYTEAFF | TGTGCCAGCAGCTTAGCCCAGGGCTACACTGAAGCTTTCTTT
TRBJ1-6 | TRBV30 | - | - | CAWSVEPGVYNSPLHF | TGTGCCTGGAGTGTAGAGCCGGGGGTCTATAATTCACCCCTCCACTTT
TRBJ1-4 | TRBV2 | - | - | CASNRADEKLFF | TGTGCCAGCAACAGGGCAGATGAAAAACTGTTTTTT
TRBJ1-5 | TRBV24-1 | TRBD1 | few | CATSDLLRDRGNQPQHF | TGTGCCACCAGTGATTTGCTTCGGGACAGGGGCAATCAGCCCCAGCATTTT
TRBJ1-5 | TRBV3-1/TRBV3-2 | - | - | CASSQSRVNQPQHF | TGTGCCAGCAGCCAAAGCAGGGTCAATCAGCCCCAGCATTTT
TRBJ2-1 | TRBV15 | - | - | CATKRNNEQFF | TGTGCCACCAAGCGGAACAATGAGCAGTTCTTC